The 3 T cell receptor beta chains presented below share a single source sample, sequenced in a study of blood T cell repertoires in COVID-19. The assay was immunoSEQ multiplex PCR, and TCRdb's table has in-frame clones only and misses some. The repertoire includes some 90,000 clones, 75% to 95% of them detected once, and 3% to 4.5% sits in the top ten. Sequencing input: peripheral blood. The receptors were gathered from a woman between 45 and 65 years old in a cohort sampled during active COVID-19.

The chain combines TRBV7-3 with TRBJ1-2; 7 nucleotides line up with TRBD1. The CDR3 length is 14 residues. The V segment lost 5 bases and the J segment 7 bases; nucleotides outside the gene matches: 10. Germline loops: CDR1 SGHTA, CDR2 FQGTGA. The CDR3 spells CASSPREGGSGYTF. The CDR3 nucleotides read TGTGCCAGCAGCCCCCGGGAAGGGGGCTCTGGCTACACCTTC.

The V and J genes are TRBV11-3 and TRBJ1-4, with a tentative D call TRBD1 (5 bases). CDR1 is SGHNT, CDR2 YENEEA, per germline. V lost 4 bases and J 3 bases, leaving 15 bases between the germline ends. This CDR3 contains 16 residues. This CDR3 is CASSSSGTLANEKLFF. CDR3 bases: TGTGCCAGCAGCTCAAGCGGGACCCTCGCTAATGAAAAACTGTTTTTT.

This clone is a singleton in its sample. The chain joins TRBV7-9 to TRBJ2-3; the D gene is possibly TRBD2 (6 bases). Germline-derived CDR1 and CDR2 are SEHNR and FQNEAQ (reference sequence). This CDR3 is built from 16 residues. Trimming removed 4 bases from V and 6 bases from J, with 20 bases in between. CDR3 DNA sequence: TGTGCCAGCAGCTCAAGCGCGGGGCCCACCCACGATACGCAGTATTTT. Protein: CASSSSAGPTHDTQYF.